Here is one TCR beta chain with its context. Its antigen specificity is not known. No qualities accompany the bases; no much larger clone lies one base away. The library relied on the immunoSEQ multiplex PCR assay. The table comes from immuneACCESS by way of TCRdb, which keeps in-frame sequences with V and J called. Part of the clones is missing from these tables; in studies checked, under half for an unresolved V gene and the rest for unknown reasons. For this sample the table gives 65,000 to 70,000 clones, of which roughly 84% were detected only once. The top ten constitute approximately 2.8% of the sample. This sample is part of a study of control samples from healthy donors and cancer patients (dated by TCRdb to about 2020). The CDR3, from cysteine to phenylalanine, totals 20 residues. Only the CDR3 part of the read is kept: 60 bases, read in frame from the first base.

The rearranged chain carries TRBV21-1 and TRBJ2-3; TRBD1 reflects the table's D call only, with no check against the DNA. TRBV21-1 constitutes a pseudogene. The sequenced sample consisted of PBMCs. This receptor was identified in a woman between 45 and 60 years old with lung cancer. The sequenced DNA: TGTGCCAGCAGCAAAGACGGACAGGGGCGCGGAGGTAGGAGCACAGATACGCAGTATTTT. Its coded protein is CASSKDGQGRGGRSTDTQYF.